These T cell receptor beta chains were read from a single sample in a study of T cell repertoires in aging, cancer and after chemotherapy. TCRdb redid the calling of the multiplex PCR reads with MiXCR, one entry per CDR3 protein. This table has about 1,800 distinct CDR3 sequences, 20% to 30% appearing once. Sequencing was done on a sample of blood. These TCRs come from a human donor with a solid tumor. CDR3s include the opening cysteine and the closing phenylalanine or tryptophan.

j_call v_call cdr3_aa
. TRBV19 CASRVAGQQETQYF
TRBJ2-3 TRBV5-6 CASSLTGSTDTQYF
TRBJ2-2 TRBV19 CASSSYRGLAGGSGELFF
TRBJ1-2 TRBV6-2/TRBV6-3 CATDRGGWYGYTF
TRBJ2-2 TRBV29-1 CSVAARDRVEGELFF
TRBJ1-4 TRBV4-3 CASSQEGGDGEKLFF
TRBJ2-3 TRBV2 CASSAWTASTDTQYF
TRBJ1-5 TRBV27 CASSLSEGYNQPQHF
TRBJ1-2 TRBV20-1 CSARGASDYGYTF
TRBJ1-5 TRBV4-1 CASSPSLGQDNQPQHF
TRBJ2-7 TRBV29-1 CSARDRGMDEQYF
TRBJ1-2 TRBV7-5 CISVPEAFGGLYGYTF
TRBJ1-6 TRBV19 CASSNGQVNNSPLHF
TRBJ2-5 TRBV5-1 CASTNRMEQETQYF
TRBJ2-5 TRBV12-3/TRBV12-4 CASSPDRIQETQYF
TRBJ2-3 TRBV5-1 CASSSLGLAGGDTQYF
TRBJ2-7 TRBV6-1 CASKGLYYEQYF
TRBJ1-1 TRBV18 CASSITVNTEAFF
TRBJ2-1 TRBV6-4 CASSDYAGPYNEQFF
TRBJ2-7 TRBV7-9 CASSSFKGQGAHEQYF
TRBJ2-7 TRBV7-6 CASSLAGLAVNEQYF
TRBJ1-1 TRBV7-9 CASSSTPDWTGGTEAFF
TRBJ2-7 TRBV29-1 CSFRAGGDYEQYF
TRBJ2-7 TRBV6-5 CVISGTAPNGQYF
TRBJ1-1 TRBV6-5 CASSPRGNTEAFF
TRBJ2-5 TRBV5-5 CASSLGILREETQYF
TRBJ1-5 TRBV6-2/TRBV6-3 CASSYSGRSNQPQHF
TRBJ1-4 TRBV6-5 CASKAGAGDGEKLFF
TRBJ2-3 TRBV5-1 CASSLGGTGTDTQYF
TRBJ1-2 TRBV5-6 CASSLTGAGGGYTF
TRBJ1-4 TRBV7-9 CASSFTLGANEKLFF
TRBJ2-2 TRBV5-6 CASSLVWEKNTGELFF
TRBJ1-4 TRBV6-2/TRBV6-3 CASSSGGKVAEKLFF
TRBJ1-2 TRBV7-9 CASSRQGADYGYTF
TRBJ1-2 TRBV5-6 CASSLGHVGNYGYTF
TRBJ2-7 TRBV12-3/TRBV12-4 CASRQTGWEQYF
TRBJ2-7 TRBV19 CASSGTGLHEQYF
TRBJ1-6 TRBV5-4 CASSLVSPLHF
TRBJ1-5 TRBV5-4 CASSLGGGLYQPQHF
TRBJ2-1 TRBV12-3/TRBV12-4 CASGRGDIMPGEQFF
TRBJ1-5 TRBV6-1 CASSEEDGAGNQPQHF
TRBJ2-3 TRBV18 CASSPPTADTQYF
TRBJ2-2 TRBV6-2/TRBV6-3 CATSFVTTGTGELFF
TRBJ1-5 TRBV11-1 CASSPSTGSDSNQPQHF
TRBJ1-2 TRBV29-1 CSVAARDRDGYTF